The 5 T cell receptor beta chains below all came from one sample that was sequenced in a study of blood T cells in healthy people across ages. PCR was performed a second time for about 6 to 11 cycles using a sample-barcoded 5' primer and a J-beta primer mix. Using its own MiXCR run on the 5' RACE reads, TCRdb lists one record per CDR3 protein. The sample yields about 1.5 million distinct CDR3 sequences, approximately 38% seen once. Sequencing was done on a sample of blood. The receptors come from a woman aged 18-29 years in good health.

Note on this clonotype: The junction shows a germline mismatch at one end, possibly a read error. V is TRBV28 and J is TRBJ2-7; 7 positions agree with TRBD2. The CDR3 runs 15 residues. The germline CDR1 and CDR2 sequences are MDHEN and SYDVKM. As DNA, the CDR3 is TGTGCCAGCAGGCGCCGGGACTACCTCTCCTACGAGCGGTACTTC. Amino acid sequence: CASRRRDYLSYERYF.

This clonotype has just a few counts. The rearrangement links TRBV5-6 to TRBJ2-1; TRBD1 matches 9 bases. CDR1 and CDR2 (germline): SGHDT, YYEEEE. CDR3 length: 17 amino acids. Trimming at V came to 1 base and at J to 6 bases, leaving 11 bases not matched to a gene. The CDR3 DNA reads TGTGCCAGCAGCTTGCTCGGCGGGACAGGGCTCTTCAATGAGCAGTTCTTC. Its translation: CASSLLGGTGLFNEQFF.

The chain links TRBV7-8 to TRBJ2-4; TRBD2 matches at 13 bases. This CDR3 is built from 17 residues. The germline CDR1 and CDR2 sequences are SGHVS and FQNEAQ. Trimming at V came to 3 bases and at J to 6 bases, leaving 8 bases not matched to a gene. The CDR3 nucleotides are TGTGCCAGCAGCTTCGGACTAGCGGGAGAGAACGGAAACATTCAGTACTTC. Its translation is CASSFGLAGENGNIQYF.

CDR3 bases: TGTGCCATCCGTAGCGGAGATCAAGAGACCCAGTTCTTC. This sequence encodes CAIRSGDQETQFF. The rearrangement uses TRBV10-3 and TRBJ2-1; maybe TRBD2 (6 bases). The germline V gene has CDR1 ENHRY and CDR2 SYGVKD. The ends were cut back, 8 bases at V and 13 bases at J, with 21 bases in the middle. This CDR3 region has 13 residues.

This clonotype appeared a few times. The germline gene is not matched at one end of the junction; a read error may be the cause. The gene calls are TRBV27 and TRBJ2-7; no definite D call. CDR3 length: 14 residues. CDR1 and CDR2 (germline): MNHEY, SMNVEV (reference sequence). The CDR3 DNA sequence: TGTGCCAGGAGTTTCCTGGGCCCAAACTACGAGCAGTACTTC. It yields the protein CARSFLGPNYEQYF.